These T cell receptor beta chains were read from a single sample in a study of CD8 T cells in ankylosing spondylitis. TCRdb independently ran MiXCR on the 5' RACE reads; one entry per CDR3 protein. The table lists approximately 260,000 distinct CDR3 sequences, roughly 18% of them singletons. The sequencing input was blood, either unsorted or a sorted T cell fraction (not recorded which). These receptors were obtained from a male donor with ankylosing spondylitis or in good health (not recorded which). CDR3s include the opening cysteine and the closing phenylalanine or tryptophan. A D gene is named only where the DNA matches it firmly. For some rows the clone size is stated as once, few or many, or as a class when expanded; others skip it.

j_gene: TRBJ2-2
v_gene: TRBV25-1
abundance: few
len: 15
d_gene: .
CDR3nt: TGTGCCAGCAGTGATCCGGGACGGGATACCGGGGAGCTGTTTTTT
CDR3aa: CASSDPGRDTGELFF

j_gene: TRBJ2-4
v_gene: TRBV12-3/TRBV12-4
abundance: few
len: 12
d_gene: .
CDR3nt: TGTGCCAGCAGCCCCGGGGAGAACATTCAGTACTTC
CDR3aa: CASSPGENIQYF

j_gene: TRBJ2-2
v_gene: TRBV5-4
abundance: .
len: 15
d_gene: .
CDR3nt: TGTGCCAGCAGCTTGCCTAGCGTTAACACCGGGGAGCTGTTTTTT
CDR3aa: CASSLPSVNTGELFF

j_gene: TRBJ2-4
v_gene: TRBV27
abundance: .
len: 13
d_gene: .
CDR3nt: TGTGCCAGCAGTTTCGGCTCGGGGACCATTCAGTACTTC
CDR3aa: CASSFGSGTIQYF

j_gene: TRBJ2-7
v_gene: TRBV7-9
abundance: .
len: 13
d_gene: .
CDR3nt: TGTGCCAGCAACGGACACCTTAGTTACGAGCAGTACTTC
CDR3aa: CASNGHLSYEQYF

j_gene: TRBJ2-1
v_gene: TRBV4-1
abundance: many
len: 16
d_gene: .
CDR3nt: TGCGCCAGCAGCCAAGAACGCCAGTCCATAGCTGATGAGCAGTTCTTC
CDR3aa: CASSQERQSIADEQFF

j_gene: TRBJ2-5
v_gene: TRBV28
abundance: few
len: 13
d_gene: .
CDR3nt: TGTGCCAGCAGGAGCGGGTTGTCAGAGACCCAGTACTTC
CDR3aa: CASRSGLSETQYF

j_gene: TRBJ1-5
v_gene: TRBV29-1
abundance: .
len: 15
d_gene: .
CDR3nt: TGCAGCGTTGAGGTACCGGAAGGACAGAATCAGCCCCAGCATTTT
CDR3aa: CSVEVPEGQNQPQHF

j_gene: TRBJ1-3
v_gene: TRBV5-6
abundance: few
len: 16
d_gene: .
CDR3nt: TGTGCCAGCAGCTCGCCGGGCCGAGGATCGGGAAACACCATATATTTT
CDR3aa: CASSSPGRGSGNTIYF

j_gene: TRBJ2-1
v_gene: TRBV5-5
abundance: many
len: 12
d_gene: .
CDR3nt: TGTGCCAGCAGCTCCCCGGCGAATGAGCAGTTCTTC
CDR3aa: CASSSPANEQFF

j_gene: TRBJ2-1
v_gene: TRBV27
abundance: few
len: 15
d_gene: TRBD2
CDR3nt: TGTGCCAGCAGTTTGGGCACGGGAGGGGCTAATGAGCAGTTCTTC
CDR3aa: CASSLGTGGANEQFF

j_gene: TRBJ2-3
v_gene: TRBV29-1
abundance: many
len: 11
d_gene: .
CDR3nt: TGCAGCCATTCATCCACAGATACGCAGTATTTT
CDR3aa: CSHSSTDTQYF

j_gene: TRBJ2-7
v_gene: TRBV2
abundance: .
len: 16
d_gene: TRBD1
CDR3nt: TGTGCCAGCAGCGACATCCGGGTGGGACAGGGTTACGAGCAGTACTTC
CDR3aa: CASSDIRVGQGYEQYF

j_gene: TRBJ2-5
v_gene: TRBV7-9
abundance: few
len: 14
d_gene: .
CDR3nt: TGTGCCAGCAGCTTAGTGACACTCCAAGAGACCCAGTACTTC
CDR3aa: CASSLVTLQETQYF

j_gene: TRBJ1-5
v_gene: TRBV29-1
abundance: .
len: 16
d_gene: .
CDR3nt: TGCAGCGTTCCCAGAGCCCGTGAGGTCTGCAATCAGCCCCAGCATTTT
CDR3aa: CSVPRAREVCNQPQHF

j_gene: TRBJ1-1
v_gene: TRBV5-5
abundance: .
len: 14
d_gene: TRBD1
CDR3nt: TGTGCCAGCAGCTTTAACAGGGGGGCATCGGAAGCTTTCTTT
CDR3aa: CASSFNRGASEAFF

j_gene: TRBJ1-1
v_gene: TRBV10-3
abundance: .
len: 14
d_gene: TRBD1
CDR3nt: TGTGCCATCAGTAAAGGACAGGGGAGCACTGAAGCTTTCTTT
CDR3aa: CAISKGQGSTEAFF

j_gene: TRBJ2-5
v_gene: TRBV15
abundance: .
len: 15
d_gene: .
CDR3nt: TGTGCCACCAGCAGAGATCGGGTTGTGCAAGAGACCCAGTACTTC
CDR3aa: CATSRDRVVQETQYF

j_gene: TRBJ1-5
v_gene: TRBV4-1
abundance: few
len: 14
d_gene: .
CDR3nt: TGCGCCAGCAGCCAAGTAGAAGGGGATCAGCCCCAGCATTTT
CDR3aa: CASSQVEGDQPQHF

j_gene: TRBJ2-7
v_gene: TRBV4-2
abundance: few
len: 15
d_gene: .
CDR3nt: TGTGCCAGCAGCCAAGAGACGGGAGCATCGGGAGAGCAGTACTTC
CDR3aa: CASSQETGASGEQYF

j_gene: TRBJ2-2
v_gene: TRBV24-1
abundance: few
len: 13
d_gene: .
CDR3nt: TGTGCCACCAGTGACCCTATCACCGGGGAGCTGTTTTTT
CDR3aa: CATSDPITGELFF

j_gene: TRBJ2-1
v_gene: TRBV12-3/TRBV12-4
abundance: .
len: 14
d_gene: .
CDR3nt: TGTGCCAGCAGAGGAGGGCCGTCCTACAATGAGCAGTTCTTC
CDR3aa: CASRGGPSYNEQFF

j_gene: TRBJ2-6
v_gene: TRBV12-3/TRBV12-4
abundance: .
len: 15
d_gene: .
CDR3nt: TGTGCCAGCAATGGACAACACTCTGGGGCCAACGTCCTGACTTTC
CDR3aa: CASNGQHSGANVLTF

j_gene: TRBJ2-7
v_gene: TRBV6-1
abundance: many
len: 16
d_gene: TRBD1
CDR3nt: TGTGCCAGCAGTAAAGGGACAGCATCAAACAGCTACGAGCAGTACTTC
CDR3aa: CASSKGTASNSYEQYF

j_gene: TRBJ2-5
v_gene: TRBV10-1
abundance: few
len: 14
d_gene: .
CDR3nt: TGCGCCAGCAGTGACCAGACAGCTAAAGAGACCCAGTACTTC
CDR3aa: CASSDQTAKETQYF

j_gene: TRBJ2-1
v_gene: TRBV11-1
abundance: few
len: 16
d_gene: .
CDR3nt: TGTGCCAGCAGCGGGATAAGGACGGGAGCCTACAATGAGCAGTTCTTC
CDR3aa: CASSGIRTGAYNEQFF

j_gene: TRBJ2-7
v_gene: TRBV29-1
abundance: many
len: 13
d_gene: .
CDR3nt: TGCAGCGTTGACGGGCCGTGGGGCTACGAGCAGTACTTC
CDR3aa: CSVDGPWGYEQYF

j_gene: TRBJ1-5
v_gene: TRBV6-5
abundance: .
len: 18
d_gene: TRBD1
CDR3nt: TGTGCCAGCAGTTACTCGGGCAGGGGGCGTTTTAGCAATCAGCCCCAGCATTTT
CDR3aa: CASSYSGRGRFSNQPQHF

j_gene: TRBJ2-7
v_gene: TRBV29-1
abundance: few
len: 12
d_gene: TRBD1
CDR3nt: TGCAGCGCGACAGGGGCCTCCTACGAGCAGTACTTC
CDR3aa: CSATGASYEQYF

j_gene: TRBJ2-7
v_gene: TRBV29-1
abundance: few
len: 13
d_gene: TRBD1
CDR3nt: TGCAGCGTTGCCCAGGGGGCGTCTGGGGAGCAGTACTTC
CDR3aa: CSVAQGASGEQYF

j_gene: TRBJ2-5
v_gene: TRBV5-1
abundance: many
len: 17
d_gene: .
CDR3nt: TGCGCCAGCAGCTTGGGGCAGGGGATTAAGGGTGGAGAGACCCAGTACTTC
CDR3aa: CASSLGQGIKGGETQYF

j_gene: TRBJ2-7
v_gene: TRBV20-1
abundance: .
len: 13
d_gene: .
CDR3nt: TGCAGTGCTAGAGCTAGGTACTCCTACGAGCAGTACTTC
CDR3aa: CSARARYSYEQYF

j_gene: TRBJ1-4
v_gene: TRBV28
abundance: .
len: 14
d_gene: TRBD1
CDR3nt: TGTGCCAGCTACCCGACAGGGGAGAATGAAAAACTGTTTTTT
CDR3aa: CASYPTGENEKLFF

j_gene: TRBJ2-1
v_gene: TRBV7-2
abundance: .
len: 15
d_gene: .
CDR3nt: TGTGCCAGCAGCCCCCTTCCGCTGGGGGACAATGAGCAGTTCTTC
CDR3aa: CASSPLPLGDNEQFF

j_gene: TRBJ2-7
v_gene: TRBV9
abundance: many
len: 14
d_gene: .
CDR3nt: TGTGCCAGCAGCGTAGTCGACAGTTCAGGGGAGCAGTACTTC
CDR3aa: CASSVVDSSGEQYF

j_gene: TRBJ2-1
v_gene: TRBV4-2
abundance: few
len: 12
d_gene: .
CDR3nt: TGTGCCAGCAGCCAAGCATGGAGTGAGCAGTTCTTC
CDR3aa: CASSQAWSEQFF

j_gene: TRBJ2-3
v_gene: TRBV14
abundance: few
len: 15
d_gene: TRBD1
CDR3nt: TGTGCCAGCAGCCATAGGACAGGGGGCACAGATACGCAGTATTTT
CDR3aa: CASSHRTGGTDTQYF

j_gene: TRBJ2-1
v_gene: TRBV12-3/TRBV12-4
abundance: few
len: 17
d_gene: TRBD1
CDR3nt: TGTGCCAGCAGTGAGCCTGGACAGGAGACACCCTACAATGAGCAGTTCTTC
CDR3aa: CASSEPGQETPYNEQFF

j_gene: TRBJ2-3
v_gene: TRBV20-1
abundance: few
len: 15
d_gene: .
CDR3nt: TGCAGTGCTAGAGTTGGTTTTGGCCCGGCAGATACGCAGTATTTT
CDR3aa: CSARVGFGPADTQYF

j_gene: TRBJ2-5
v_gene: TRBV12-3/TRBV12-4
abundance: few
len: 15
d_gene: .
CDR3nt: TGTGCCAGCAGTTGCGCCGGGACAAAAAAAGAGACCCAGTACTTC
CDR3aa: CASSCAGTKKETQYF

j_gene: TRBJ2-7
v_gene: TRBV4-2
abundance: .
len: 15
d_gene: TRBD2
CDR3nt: TGTGCCAGCAGCCAAGAGCGGGAGCCGTTCTACGAGCAGTACTTC
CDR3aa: CASSQEREPFYEQYF

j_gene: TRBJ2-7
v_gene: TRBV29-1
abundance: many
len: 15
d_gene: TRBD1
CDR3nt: TGCAGCGTTGACATTGGGACAGAAAGCTCCTACGAGCAGTACTTC
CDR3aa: CSVDIGTESSYEQYF

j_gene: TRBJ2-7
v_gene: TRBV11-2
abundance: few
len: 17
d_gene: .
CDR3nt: TGTGCCAGCAGCTTAGACGGCCTAGCTCTTCTCTCCTACGAGCAGTACTTC
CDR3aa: CASSLDGLALLSYEQYF

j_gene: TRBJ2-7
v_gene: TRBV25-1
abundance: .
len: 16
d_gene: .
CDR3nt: TGTGCCAGCAGTGATGGCTGGGACAGCGGGATCTACGAGCAGTACTTC
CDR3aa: CASSDGWDSGIYEQYF

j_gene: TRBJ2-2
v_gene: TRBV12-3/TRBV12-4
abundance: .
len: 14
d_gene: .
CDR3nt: TGTGCCAGCAGCTTTGAGAGGGTTACCGGGGAGCTGTTTTTT
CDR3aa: CASSFERVTGELFF

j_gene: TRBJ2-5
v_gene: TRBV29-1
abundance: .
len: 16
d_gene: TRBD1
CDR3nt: TGCAGCGTTGAACTCGACAGGGTCGGTTTCGAAGAGACCCAGTACTTC
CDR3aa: CSVELDRVGFEETQYF

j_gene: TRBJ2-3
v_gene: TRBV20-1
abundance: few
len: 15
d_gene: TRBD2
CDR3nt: TGCAGTGCTAGAGCCACTAGCGGGATATGGGATACGCAGTATTTT
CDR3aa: CSARATSGIWDTQYF

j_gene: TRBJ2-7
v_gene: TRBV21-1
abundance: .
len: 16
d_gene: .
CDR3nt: TGTGCCAGCAGCCTAAGAGGACTAGCGGGCTCCTACGAGCAGTACTTC
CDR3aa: CASSLRGLAGSYEQYF

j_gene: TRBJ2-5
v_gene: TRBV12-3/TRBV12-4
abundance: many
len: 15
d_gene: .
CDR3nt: TGTGCCAGCAGCACCGTCGGGTCGGTCCAAGAGACCCAGTACTTC
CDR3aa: CASSTVGSVQETQYF

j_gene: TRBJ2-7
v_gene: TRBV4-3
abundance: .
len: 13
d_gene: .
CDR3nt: TGCGCCAGCAGCCAAGACCCTGTGGACGAGCAGTACTTC
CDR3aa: CASSQDPVDEQYF